This T cell receptor beta chain was identified in a study of blood T cell repertoires in COVID-19. Across the whole study: The cDNA or gDNA used as material had been derived from T cells, B-cell-depleted T cells, or PBMCs.

Only in-frame clones appear in the TCRdb table, and some are missing; sequencing was by immunoSEQ multiplex PCR. The sample records 270,000 or so clones, approximately 86% being singletons. CDR3 size: 13 residues. The germline V gene has CDR1 SNHLY and CDR2 FYNNEI. Germline trimming cut 6 bases from V and 12 bases from J; bases unmatched to any gene: 8. This study enrolled people aged 18 to 89 from about 26 US geographic areas. The source material was PBMCs or T cells enriched from blood (not recorded which). This TCR derives from a woman between 18 and 29 years old who had recovered from COVID-19. The chain has TRBV2 and TRBJ1-2, with 12 bases matching TRBD1. The CDR3, as DNA: TGTGCCAGCAGCGAGCGGGACAGGGGGCAGGACACCTTC. It specifies CASSERDRGQDTF.